Listed below are T cell receptor beta chains from one sample, sequenced in a study of blood T cell repertoires in COVID-19. Clones were sequenced by immunoSEQ multiplex PCR, and TCRdb holds only the in-frame ones, with some missing. The data show 150,000 to 170,000 clones, about 86% seen once. The sequencing input was peripheral blood. The receptor source for this set is a woman aged 60 to 75 with acute or convalescent COVID-19. The CDR3 runs from the conserved cysteine through the conserved F or W. D genes are given only for firm matches. Clone size is stated in some rows and not others, as once, few, many or a class when expanded.

>-|TRBV4-2|few|TRBJ1-5
CASSQDGGNQPQHF
TGTGCCAGCAGCCAAGATGGGGGGAATCAGCCCCAGCATTTT
>TRBD1|TRBV6-2/TRBV6-3|-|TRBJ2-1
CASSLDRVEYNEQFF
TGTGCCAGCAGCCTGGACAGGGTAGAGTACAATGAGCAGTTCTTC
>-|TRBV5-1|-|TRBJ1-4
CASSPEVGGVSNEKLFF
TGCGCCAGCAGCCCGGAGGTGGGGGGTGTCTCTAATGAAAAACTGTTTTTT
>TRBD1|TRBV20-1|-|TRBJ1-2
CSASNRDRGYGYTF
TGCAGTGCTAGTAACCGGGACAGGGGCTATGGCTACACCTTC
>-|TRBV7-9|-|TRBJ1-5
CASRGDYSNQPQHF
TGTGCCAGCAGGGGGGACTATAGCAATCAGCCCCAGCATTTT
>TRBD2|TRBV18|-|TRBJ2-5
CASSPPNGRQETQYF
TGTGCCAGCTCACCACCTAACGGGAGGCAAGAGACCCAGTACTTC
>TRBD1|TRBV12-3/TRBV12-4|-|TRBJ1-1
CASAQGANTEAFF
TGTGCCAGCGCACAGGGGGCGAACACTGAAGCTTTCTTT
>-|TRBV6-5|-|TRBJ1-1
CASSDSGGVAFF
TGTGCCAGCAGTGACTCCGGGGGGGTAGCTTTCTTT
>TRBD2|TRBV5-1|-|TRBJ2-2
CASSWTSGGEVAGELFF
TGCGCCAGCAGCTGGACTAGCGGGGGGGAAGTGGCCGGGGAGCTGTTTTTT
>TRBD2|TRBV3-1/TRBV3-2|-|TRBJ2-1
CASSQVALAGVNEQFF
TGTGCCAGCAGCCAAGTTGCGCTAGCGGGGGTCAATGAGCAGTTCTTC
>-|TRBV19|-|TRBJ1-5
CASRIGGYSNQPQHF
TGTGCCAGTAGAATCGGGGGTTATAGCAATCAGCCCCAGCATTTT
>-|TRBV6-2/TRBV6-3|-|TRBJ1-5
CASSRGIEMLYNQPQHF
TGTGCCAGCAGCAGGGGAATCGAAATGTTATACAATCAGCCCCAGCATTTT
>TRBD1|TRBV6-5|-|TRBJ1-1
CASGRTGMNTEAFF
TGTGCCAGCGGTAGGACAGGCATGAACACTGAAGCTTTCTTT
>-|TRBV29-1|-|TRBJ1-1
CSTGVGDTNTEAFF
TGCAGCACGGGGGTAGGGGATACGAACACTGAAGCTTTCTTT
>-|TRBV6-5|-|TRBJ2-1
CASSYSIQGGNEQFF
TGTGCCAGCAGCTACTCGATCCAGGGAGGCAATGAGCAGTTCTTC
>-|TRBV12-3/TRBV12-4|-|TRBJ1-5
CASSFGSNQPQHF
TGTGCCAGCAGTTTCGGTAGCAATCAGCCCCAGCATTTT
>-|TRBV24-1|-|TRBJ1-5
CATSSDRPNQPQHF
TGTGCCACCAGTTCTGACAGACCCAATCAGCCCCAGCATTTT
>TRBD1|TRBV5-1|-|TRBJ2-1
CASSFNRGRRDEQFF
TGCGCCAGCAGCTTTAACAGGGGGCGCAGGGATGAGCAGTTCTTC
>TRBD2|TRBV7-9|-|TRBJ2-3
CASSQPVASGGYTDTQYF
TGTGCCAGCAGCCAACCGGTCGCAAGCGGGGGGTATACAGATACGCAGTATTTT
>-|TRBV6-4|-|TRBJ1-6
CASSERVANSPLHF
TGTGCCAGCAGTGAGAGGGTGGCTAATTCACCCCTCCACTTT
>TRBD2|TRBV27|-|TRBJ2-5
CASSLRGVGIQETQYF
TGTGCCAGCAGTTTACGGGGGGTCGGTATACAAGAGACCCAGTACTTC
>-|TRBV7-8|-|TRBJ2-2
CASSLAPPGTVGGELFF
TGTGCCAGCAGCTTAGCGCCCCCCGGTACTGTCGGCGGGGAGCTGTTTTTT
>-|TRBV19|-|TRBJ1-2
CASSPKRGTFGVPYGYTF
TGTGCCAGTAGCCCAAAGAGGGGGACATTCGGCGTGCCCTATGGCTACACCTTC
>TRBD1|TRBV10-1|-|TRBJ1-1
CASSSSPQGAAAFF
TGCGCCAGCAGTTCATCGCCACAGGGGGCGGCCGCTTTCTTT
>TRBD1|TRBV6-5|-|TRBJ1-2
CASSYLRDRVGYTF
TGTGCCAGCAGTTACCTCCGGGACAGGGTTGGCTACACCTTC
>-|TRBV6-6|-|TRBJ2-7
CASSGQRPYEQYF
TGTGCCAGCAGTGGACAGAGACCCTACGAGCAGTACTTC
>TRBD2|TRBV2|once|TRBJ2-2
CASGRTSGAGELFF
TGTGCCAGCGGGAGGACTAGCGGGGCCGGGGAGCTGTTTTTT
>-|TRBV7-3|-|TRBJ1-2
CASGTGSEGYTF
TGTGCCAGTGGTACAGGGTCTGAGGGCTACACCTTC
>-|TRBV9|-|TRBJ1-1
CASSVHGQEAFF
TGTGCCAGCAGCGTACACGGACAGGAAGCTTTCTTT
>TRBD1|TRBV3-1/TRBV3-2|-|TRBJ2-1
CASSRGRGQGEQFF
TGTGCCAGCAGCCGAGGCAGGGGGCAGGGTGAGCAGTTCTTC
>-|TRBV12-3/TRBV12-4|-|TRBJ1-6
CASSRWARPLHF
TGTGCCAGCAGTCGTTGGGCCAGGCCCCTCCACTTT
>-|TRBV6-5|few|TRBJ1-5
CASSYATGVYNQPQHF
TGTGCCAGCAGTTACGCGACCGGGGTCTATAATCAGCCCCAGCATTTT
>-|TRBV29-1|-|TRBJ1-1
CSVEELRQALNTEAFF
TGCAGCGTTGAAGAACTCAGGCAGGCCCTGAACACTGAAGCTTTCTTT
>-|TRBV28|once|TRBJ2-3
CASSLQLAPTDTQYF
TGTGCCAGCAGTTTACAGCTAGCTCCCACAGATACGCAGTATTTT
>TRBD1|TRBV6-5|-|TRBJ1-1
CASTRQGGAFF
TGTGCCAGCACCAGACAGGGAGGAGCTTTCTTT
>-|TRBV5-1|once|TRBJ1-1
CASSLVDSTTEAFF
TGCGCCAGCAGCTTGGTAGACAGCACCACTGAAGCTTTCTTT
>TRBD2|TRBV7-2|-|TRBJ2-3
CASSAGTSGLTDTQYF
TGTGCCAGCAGCGCAGGGACTAGCGGACTCACAGATACGCAGTATTTT